The 15 T cell receptor beta chains in this list originate from one sample, sequenced in a study of early T cells in non-severe SARS-CoV-2 infection. TCRdb itself ran the 5' RACE reads through MiXCR, one entry per CDR3 protein. The repertoire has more than 85,000 distinct CDR3 sequences, roughly 13% of them found once; the top ten carry approximately 3.8%. Source: whole blood, taken at baseline. The receptors come from an adult who was a healthcare worker with PCR-confirmed SARS-CoV-2 infection or an uninfected control (not recorded which).

This clonotype turned up a few times. The rearrangement joins TRBV12-3 or TRBV12-4 to TRBJ1-2, with D perhaps matching TRBD1 (5 bases). The germline V and J ends were trimmed by 4 bases and 8 bases, with 14 bases remaining between them. The CDR3 contains 13 residues. The CDR3 region is CASSWGLSGGYTF. CDR3 DNA: TGTGCCAGCAGTTGGGGACTCTCCGGGGGCTACACCTTC.

V gene TRBV27 combines with J gene TRBJ2-3; D ambiguous. The ends were cut back, 4 bases at V and 4 bases at J, with 12 bases in the middle. Germline assignment: CDR1 MNHEY and CDR2 SMNVEV (reference sequence). The CDR3 is made up of 14 amino acids. CDR3 loop: CASSSPLSPDTQYF. Written as DNA, the CDR3 is TGTGCCAGCAGTTCGCCACTGAGCCCAGATACGCAGTATTTT.

This clonotype has only one observation. The chain recombines TRBV12-3 or TRBV12-4 with TRBJ2-5, with 8 bases matching TRBD2. With V trimmed by 7 bases and J by 2 bases, 9 bases remained unmatched. The CDR3 loop spans 15 amino acids. CDR3 nucleotide sequence: TGTGCCAGCATCTGGACGGGGGGGATGCAAGAGACCCAGTACTTC. Translating gives CASIWTGGMQETQYF.

Many counts were recorded for this clonotype. The chain recombines TRBV28 with TRBJ2-5; no firm D call. Germline-derived CDR1 and CDR2 are MDHEN and SYDVKM. Trimming left V 1 base short and J 5 bases short, with 17 bases between. The length of the CDR3 is 16 residues. CDR3 DNA: TGTGCCAGCAGTTTATTCACCTCACGTCAAAAGGAGACCCAGTACTTC. This gives the protein CASSLFTSRQKETQYF.

This chain connects TRBV7-2 to TRBJ2-7, with 12 bases identical to TRBD2. There are 17 residues in the CDR3. The junction had 10 bases not matched to a gene; V was cut back by 0 bases and J by 7 bases. The V gene's germline CDR1 is SGHTA and CDR2 FQGNSA. The DNA for the CDR3 is TGTGCCAGCAGCTTAGCCGCTAGCGGGAGGGCCCGTGGAGAGCAGTACTTC. This sequence encodes CASSLAASGRARGEQYF. Full variable domain (outside the CDR3, taken from reference TRBV7-2 and TRBJ2-7): GAGVSQSPSNKVTEKGKDVELRCDPISGHTALYWYRQSLGQGLEFLIYFQGNSAPDKSGLPSDRFSAERTGGSVSTLTIQRTQQEDSAVYLCASSLAASGRARGEQYFGPGTRLTVT.

The chain uses TRBV28 and TRBJ2-7, with 11 bases fitting TRBD1. V lost 5 bases and J lost 4; bases outside the gene matches: 10. The CDR3 is 16 amino acids. Germline CDR1 is MDHEN and CDR2 is SYDVKM. CDR3 nucleotide sequence: TGTGCCAGCAGTCCAATCCCCGGGACAGGGGGTTACGAGCAGTACTTC. Amino acids: CASSPIPGTGGYEQYF. Full variable domain (rest looked up from reference TRBV28 and TRBJ2-7): DVKVTQSSRYLVKRTGEKVFLECVQDMDHENMFWYRQDPGLGLRLIYFSYDVKMKEKGDIPEGYSVSREKKERFSLILESASTNQTSMYLCASSPIPGTGGYEQYFGPGTRLTVT.

This clonotype was counted a few times. This chain links TRBV20-1 with TRBJ2-2, with TRBD2 as a possible D gene (5 bases). Trimming pared 5 bases from V and 1 base from J, leaving 5 bases between. In germline, CDR1 is DFQATT, CDR2 SNEGSKA (reference sequence). The CDR3 loop spans 12 amino acids. CDR3 region: CSAGLNTGELFF. DNA for the CDR3: TGCAGTGCTGGACTGAACACCGGGGAGCTGTTTTTT.

This clonotype was observed a few times. The chain carries TRBV28 and TRBJ2-3, with 9 bases aligning to TRBD1. CDR1 is MDHEN, CDR2 SYDVKM, per germline. V lost 5 bases, J lost 5 bases, and 5 bases stayed unmatched. This CDR3 contains 14 residues. The CDR3 here is CASSEQGAKDTQYF. CDR3 sequence (DNA): TGTGCCAGCAGTGAACAGGGGGCCAAAGATACGCAGTATTTT.

This chain connects TRBV7-3 to TRBJ2-3; 9 nucleotides match TRBD1. This CDR3 spans 13 amino acids. Trimming at V came to 6 bases and at J to 5 bases, leaving 3 bases not matched to a gene. Looked up from germline, CDR1 is SGHTA and CDR2 is FQGTGA. CDR3 in amino acids: CASSRQGEDTQYF. CDR3 nucleotide sequence: TGTGCCAGCAGTCGACAGGGGGAAGATACGCAGTATTTT.

This clonotype was observed a few times. The chain carries TRBV5-5 and TRBJ1-1; D remains unclear. CDR3 length: 13 residues. V lost 0 bases, J lost 11 bases, and 14 bases lay in between. Looked up from germline, CDR1 is SGHKS and CDR2 is YYEKEE (reference sequence). CDR3 residues: CASSLGNTEEAFF. In DNA, the CDR3 is TGTGCCAGCAGCTTGGGCAACACCGAGGAGGCTTTCTTT.

The rearrangement links TRBV7-6 to TRBJ2-1; the match to TRBD2 covers 12 bases. V lost 5 bases and J lost 1; bases outside the gene matches: 6. CDR3 length equals 17 residues. Germline lookup yields CDR1 SGHVS and CDR2 FNYEAQ. CDR3 loop: CASSPRLAGVSYNEQFF. CDR3 in DNA: TGTGCCAGCAGCCCACGACTAGCGGGAGTGTCCTACAATGAGCAGTTCTTC.

This clonotype was counted many times. V is TRBV12-3 or TRBV12-4 and J is TRBJ1-1, with D hard to call. Trimming took off 6 bases at V and 1 base at J, with 6 bases between the two ends. The CDR3 runs to 12 residues. CDR3 DNA sequence: TGTGCCAGCAGCCCGGGGAACACTGAAGCTTTCTTT. This sequence encodes CASSPGNTEAFF.

The rearrangement joins TRBV29-1 to TRBJ2-1; 9 bases agree with TRBD1. Germline V CDR1 and CDR2: SQVTM, ANQGSEA. This CDR3 contains 15 residues. V trimming: 6 bases; J trimming: 7 bases; junction bases outside the gene matches: 13. This chain's CDR3 is CSVSTGQGLRNEQFF. The CDR3 DNA is TGCAGCGTCTCTACGGGACAGGGATTAAGAAATGAGCAGTTCTTC.

This rearrangement joins TRBV5-1 to TRBJ2-4; D unclear. Germline V gene data show CDR1 as SGHRS and CDR2 as YFSETQ. The CDR3 runs to 16 residues. V was pared by 0 bases and J by 6 bases, with 16 bases between. The CDR3 reads CASSLGFAADLNIQYF. Written as DNA, the CDR3 is TGCGCCAGCAGCTTGGGCTTTGCGGCGGATTTAAACATTCAGTACTTC.

The CDR3 DNA reads as TGTGCCAGCAGTCCCTCCGGGACAGGGGGAAACACCATATATTTT. It codes for CASSPSGTGGNTIYF. This chain uses TRBV6-5 with TRBJ1-3; 9 bases map to TRBD1. The CDR3 totals 15 residues. Trimming removed 5 bases from V and 4 bases from J; junction bases left unmatched: 6. Per germline, CDR1 MNHEY and CDR2 SVGAGI.